The clone carrying this T cell receptor (beta chain) has a count of ten or more. The data were obtained in a study of T cells in Graves' hyperthyroidism and ophthalmopathy. RNA transcripts gave rise to amplified TCR beta CDR3 regions. HTBI primers drove first-round RT-PCR of the TCR CDR3. TCRdb recomputed calls from the multiplex PCR reads with MiXCR, one row per CDR3 protein. The table shows 560,000 or so distinct CDR3 sequences, with around 42% occurring only once. If no ophthalmopathy progression occurred within 18 months, Graves' hyperthyroidism was stable. Newly diagnosed patients aged 18 to 65 had hyperthyroidism of under 2 months' duration. V lost 5 bases and J lost 1; bases outside the gene matches: 2. The CDR3 extends over 13 amino acids. Germline-derived CDR1 and CDR2 are SNHLY and FYNNEI.

The source is a woman aged 18-29 years with Graves' hyperthyroidism. Sequencing was performed on peripheral blood or thyroid tissue (not recorded which). The chain combines TRBV2 with TRBJ2-7; 7 bases map to TRBD1. The CDR3 here is CASSPTGSYEQYF. The CDR3 DNA is TGTGCCAGCAGTCCGACAGGGTCCTACGAGCAGTACTTC.